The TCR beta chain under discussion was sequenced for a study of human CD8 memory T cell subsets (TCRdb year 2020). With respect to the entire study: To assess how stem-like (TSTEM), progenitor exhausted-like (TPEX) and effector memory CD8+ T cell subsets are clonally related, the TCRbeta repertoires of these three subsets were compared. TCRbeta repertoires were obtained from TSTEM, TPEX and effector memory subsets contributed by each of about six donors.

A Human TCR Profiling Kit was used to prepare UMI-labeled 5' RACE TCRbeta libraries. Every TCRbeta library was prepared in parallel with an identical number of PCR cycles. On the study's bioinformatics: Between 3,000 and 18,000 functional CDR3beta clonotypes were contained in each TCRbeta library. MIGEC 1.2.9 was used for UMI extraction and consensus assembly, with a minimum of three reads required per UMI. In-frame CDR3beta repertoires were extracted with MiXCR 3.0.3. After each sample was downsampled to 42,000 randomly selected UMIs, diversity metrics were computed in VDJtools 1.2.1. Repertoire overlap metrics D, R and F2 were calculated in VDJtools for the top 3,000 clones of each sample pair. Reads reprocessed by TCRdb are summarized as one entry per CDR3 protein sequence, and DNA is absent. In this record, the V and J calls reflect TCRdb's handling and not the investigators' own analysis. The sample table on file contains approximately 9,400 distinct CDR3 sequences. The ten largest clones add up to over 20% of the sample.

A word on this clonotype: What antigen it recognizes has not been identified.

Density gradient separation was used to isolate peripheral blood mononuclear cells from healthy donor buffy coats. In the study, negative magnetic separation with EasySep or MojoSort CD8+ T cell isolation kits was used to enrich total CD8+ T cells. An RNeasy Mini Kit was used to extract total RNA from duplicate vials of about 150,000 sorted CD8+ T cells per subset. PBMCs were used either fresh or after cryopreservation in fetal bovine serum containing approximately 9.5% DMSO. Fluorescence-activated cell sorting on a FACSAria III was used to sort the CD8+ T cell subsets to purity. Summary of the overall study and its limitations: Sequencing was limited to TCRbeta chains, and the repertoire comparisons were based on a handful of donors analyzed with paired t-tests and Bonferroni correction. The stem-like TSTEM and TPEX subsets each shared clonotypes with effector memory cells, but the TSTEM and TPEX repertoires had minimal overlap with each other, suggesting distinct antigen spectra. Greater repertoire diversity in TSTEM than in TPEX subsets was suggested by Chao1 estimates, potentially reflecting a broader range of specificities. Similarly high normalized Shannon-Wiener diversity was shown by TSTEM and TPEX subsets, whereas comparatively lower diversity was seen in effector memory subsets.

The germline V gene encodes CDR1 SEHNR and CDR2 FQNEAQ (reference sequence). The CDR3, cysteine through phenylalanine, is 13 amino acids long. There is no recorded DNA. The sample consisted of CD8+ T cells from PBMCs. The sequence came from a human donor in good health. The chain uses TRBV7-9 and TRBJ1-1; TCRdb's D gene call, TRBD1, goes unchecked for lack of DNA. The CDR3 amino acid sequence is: CASRPTGGTEAFF.